These T cell receptor beta chains were read from a single sample in a study of cytomegalovirus exposure and HLA in healthy donors. Using immunoSEQ multiplex PCR, the repertoire was profiled, and TCRdb retains in-frame clones only, with some absent. The table shows approximately 79,000 clones, with under 80% occurring only once. The material sequenced was PBMCs. The receptors come from a man aged 40-55 years in good health and CMV-seropositive. CDR3s include the opening cysteine and the closing phenylalanine or tryptophan. The D gene is left open where the match is weak. Size tells how often a clone was seen (once, few, many) or the class of an expanded clone, and some rows leave it out.

CDR3nt | CDR3aa | d_gene | abundance | j_gene | v_gene
TGTGCCAGCAGTGAGGTGAGGGAACAGCCCCAGCATTTT | CASSEVREQPQHF | . | . | TRBJ1-5 | TRBV2
TGTGCCAGCAGCTTAGCGAGCGGGTCGTACCAAGAGACCCAGTACTTC | CASSLASGSYQETQYF | . | . | TRBJ2-5 | TRBV11-2
TGTGCTAGTGGTTTGCCAGGGGACAAAAAGTCTGGGGCCAACGTCCTGACTTTC | CASGLPGDKKSGANVLTF | . | . | TRBJ2-6 | TRBV12-5
TGTGCCAGCAGCTTGGGGCTTTATGGCTACACCTTC | CASSLGLYGYTF | . | . | TRBJ1-2 | TRBV11-2
TGTGCCAGCAGCGTGGGTCCCGACACGGAGCAGTTCTTC | CASSVGPDTEQFF | . | . | TRBJ2-1 | TRBV9
TGCGCCAGCAGCCCCACTTCGTCCTACGAGCAGTACTTC | CASSPTSSYEQYF | . | . | TRBJ2-7 | TRBV4-3
TGTGCCAGCACTTTCACAGATACGCAGTATTTT | CASTFTDTQYF | . | . | TRBJ2-3 | TRBV6-5
TGTGCCAGTATGGAAACCCGGAGGGGCGATGGTTGGGGCTACACCTTC | CASMETRRGDGWGYTF | . | . | TRBJ1-2 | TRBV19
TGTGCCATCAGTGAGTCGGACAGGGGTGGGGAGCTGTTTTTT | CAISESDRGGELFF | TRBD1 | . | TRBJ2-2 | TRBV10-3
TGTGCCAGCAGCTCGGACAGGGCAGGGACTGGGGCCAACGTCCTGACTTTC | CASSSDRAGTGANVLTF | TRBD1 | . | TRBJ2-6 | TRBV5-4
TGTGCCTGGAGTCGGACCTCTATGTTTGGAGCGGGAGGTCTACCTATCACCGGTGGGGAGCTGTTTTTT | CAWSRTSMFGAGGLPITGGELFF | TRBD2 | . | TRBJ2-2 | TRBV30
TGTGCCAGCTCACTGGGACAGGTCACAGATACGCAGTATTTT | CASSLGQVTDTQYF | TRBD1 | . | TRBJ2-3 | TRBV18
TGTGCCAGCAGCCCTTGGACTAGCGGGGGGACCGGGGAGCTGTTTTTT | CASSPWTSGGTGELFF | TRBD2 | . | TRBJ2-2 | TRBV13
TGTGCCAGCAGCGTAGATGGGGGCGGCGGCTACACCTTC | CASSVDGGGGYTF | . | . | TRBJ1-2 | TRBV9
TGTGCCAGCAGCCTCCCGGGACAGTACAATGAGCAGTTCTTC | CASSLPGQYNEQFF | TRBD1 | once | TRBJ2-1 | TRBV28
TGCGCCAGCAGTGTTACTAGCGGATTGGACGAGCAGTACTTC | CASSVTSGLDEQYF | TRBD2 | . | TRBJ2-7 | TRBV10-2
TGTGCCAGCAGCTTACGGCGGGGGGGGTACGATACGCAGTATTTT | CASSLRRGGYDTQYF | TRBD2 | . | TRBJ2-3 | TRBV7-2
TGCGCCAGCAGCTCGTCCGGGATCACCGGTGAGACCCAGTACTTC | CASSSSGITGETQYF | . | . | TRBJ2-5 | TRBV5-1
TGTGCCAGCTCACCAGGCGGCCACGAGCAGTACTTC | CASSPGGHEQYF | . | . | TRBJ2-7 | TRBV18
TGTGCCAGTAGTTCCGGACGGACTTACGAGCAGTACTTC | CASSSGRTYEQYF | . | . | TRBJ2-7 | TRBV19
TGCGCCAGCAGCTCGACAGGGCTATACACTGAAGCTTTCTTT | CASSSTGLYTEAFF | TRBD1 | . | TRBJ1-1 | TRBV5-1
TGCGCCAGCAGCCAAGCGGGGGCTAGCGGTACCTACGAGCAGTACTTC | CASSQAGASGTYEQYF | . | . | TRBJ2-7 | TRBV4-1
TGTGCCAGCAGCTTAGTTAGCGGGGGCACAGATACGCAGTATTTT | CASSLVSGGTDTQYF | TRBD2 | . | TRBJ2-3 | TRBV7-2
TGTGCCAGCAGCCTCGGACAGTTTCAAGAGACCCAGTACTTC | CASSLGQFQETQYF | . | . | TRBJ2-5 | TRBV11-2
TGTGCCAGCAGTGAAGCGCGGGGACAGGGCCCTGAAAAACTGTTTTTT | CASSEARGQGPEKLFF | TRBD1 | . | TRBJ1-4 | TRBV6-1
TGCGCCAGCAGTGGGGAGACCTACGAGCAGTACTTC | CASSGETYEQYF | . | . | TRBJ2-7 | TRBV10-1
TGTGCCACCAGCAGAGTGGGCGAAACAGATACGCAGTATTTT | CATSRVGETDTQYF | . | . | TRBJ2-3 | TRBV15
TGCAGCGGTTCAGACAGAGACTACAATGAGCAGTTCTTC | CSGSDRDYNEQFF | . | . | TRBJ2-1 | TRBV29-1
TGTGCCAGCAGCCCCCCGTCCTTGAATGAGCAGTTCTTC | CASSPPSLNEQFF | . | few | TRBJ2-1 | TRBV9
TGCGCCAGCAGCCAAGAGGGAGGGGCCGGAGAAAAACTGTTTTTT | CASSQEGGAGEKLFF | . | . | TRBJ1-4 | TRBV4-1
TGCGCCAGCAGCCAAGAGGAACAGCCCGAAATCTACCACGAGCAGTACTTC | CASSQEEQPEIYHEQYF | . | once | TRBJ2-7 | TRBV4-1
TGTGCCAGCAGTTACTCGGGCCATTTGGATGAGCAGTTCTTC | CASSYSGHLDEQFF | . | . | TRBJ2-1 | TRBV6-5
TGCGCCAGCAGCTTGTACGGGAGGACCTACGAGCAGTACTTC | CASSLYGRTYEQYF | TRBD2 | . | TRBJ2-7 | TRBV5-1
TGCGCCAGCAGCTTTGGAGGGGCCTACGAGCAGTACTTC | CASSFGGAYEQYF | . | . | TRBJ2-7 | TRBV5-1
TGTGCCAGCAGCTTAGGCGGGGAGAGCACCTTC | CASSLGGESTF | . | . | TRBJ1-2 | TRBV7-2
TGTGCCAGCAGTGCGGGGACGCCTCCCTCCGAGCAGTACTTC | CASSAGTPPSEQYF | . | . | TRBJ2-7 | TRBV9